This TCR beta chain was observed in a study of shared clonotypes between healthy human individuals. Broader study findings: The sharing of 5% to 6.5% of naive CD4 clonotypes was seen across a handful of donors. Richness estimates generally favored naive over memory subsets.

This table comes from immunoSEQ multiplex PCR, and its TCRdb copy is limited to in-frame clones, with some not included. Of 2 million to 3 million clones in the sample, approximately 93% were seen once. Comment on this clone: Its matching antigen is unknown.

Donors, healthy HIV-negative adults, lacked recent acute infections or vaccinations. Deletions cut 7 bases from V and 4 bases from J, with 16 bases between. CDR1 MNHEY and CDR2 SMNVEV come from the germline V gene (reference sequence). CDR3 length: 14 amino acids. The J gene is TRBJ1-2, the V gene TRBV27; D is perhaps TRBD1 (6 bases). This receptor was identified in a man between 18 and 35 years old in good health. Some clones in this sample may be carry-over from other donors' samples. The source material was naive CD4+ T cells from PBMCs. Subset in this sample: CD45RA+ positively selected. The CDR3 bases are TGTGCCAGCACCAGAGGTGGGGGCGTCTATGGCTACACCTTC. The encoded protein is CASTRGGGVYGYTF.